The present TCR beta chain was sequenced within a study of cytomegalovirus exposure and HLA in healthy donors. Whole-study findings and limits: Later analysis demonstrated an association between a missense DCLRE1C variant and TCR beta V- and J-gene trimming. Later analysis suggested links between common viral pathogens and several top significant clusters. Reports credit the classifier with highly specific, highly sensitive diagnosis of cytomegalovirus status.

The PCR had 60 Vbeta and 13 Jbeta primers. Assay: immunoSEQ multiplex PCR; the TCRdb copy retains only in-frame clones and omits some. The sample's table shows over 120,000 clones. From germline, CDR1 is MDHEN and CDR2 SYDVKM. Between the trimmed V and J ends, which lost 4 bases and 5 bases, there was a span of 15 bases. This CDR3 is built from 15 residues. Comment on this clone: What it binds is unknown.

The sequence came from a male donor in good health and CMV-seronegative. V is TRBV28 and J is TRBJ1-5; a weak D match, TRBD1 (6 bases). Sequenced sample: PBMCs. The DNA for the CDR3 is TGTGCCAGCAGTTCCGCGGGGGCTGGATATCAGCCCCAGCATTTT. It codes for CASSSAGAGYQPQHF.